A single sample is the source of the 27 T cell receptor beta chains below, sequenced in a study of blood T cells in healthy people across ages. The use of a sample-barcoded 5' primer and a J-beta primer mix characterized a second PCR of 7 to 11 cycles. TCRdb re-called the 5' RACE reads through MiXCR, storing one row per CDR3 protein. The data contain under 2,000,000 distinct CDR3 sequences, about 49% of them singletons. Sequencing was done on a sample of blood. The receptor set was obtained from a woman in her thirties or forties in good health.

The chain uses TRBV7-9 and TRBJ1-4; D is undetermined. The CDR3 runs 15 residues. V was cut by 1 base and J by 5 bases, with 11 bases left in between. Germline lookup yields CDR1 SEHNR and CDR2 FQNEAQ (reference sequence). The DNA for the CDR3 is TGTGCCAGCAGCTTAGACCCGGGCCGAAATGAAAAACTGTTTTTT. It encodes CASSLDPGRNEKLFF.

This clonotype was counted a few times. The chain links TRBV7-8 to TRBJ1-2; TRBD1 matches 9 bases. This CDR3 spans 15 amino acids. The junction had 11 bases not matched to a gene; V was cut back by 5 bases and J by 7 bases. Germline CDR1 SGHVS, CDR2 FQNEAQ. CDR3: CASSTQTGGLGGYTF. CDR3 nucleotides: TGTGCCAGCAGCACACAGACAGGGGGTCTGGGTGGCTACACCTTC.

The V call is TRBV7-2, the J call TRBJ1-2; D uncertain. The CDR3 consists of 15 residues. Germline V gene sequence: CDR1 SGHTA, CDR2 FQGNSA. The V end was cut by 2 bases, the J end by 0 bases, with 10 bases between. CDR3 sequence reads: CASSLNHVTNYGYTF. The CDR3 nucleotides read TGTGCCAGCAGCTTAAACCACGTGACTAACTATGGCTACACCTTC.

The CDR3 protein is CASSLQHRSPNYGYTF. The CDR3, as DNA: TGTGCCAGCAGCTTGCAGCACAGGAGCCCTAACTATGGCTACACCTTC. The chain combines TRBV7-8 with TRBJ1-2, with a tentative D call TRBD1 (5 bases). Germline loops: CDR1 SGHVS, CDR2 FQNEAQ. Trimming shortened V by 3 bases and J by 0 bases, and 14 bases separated the two germline ends. There are 16 residues in the CDR3.

This clonotype was seen more than once but under ten times. The chain has TRBV11-2 and TRBJ2-1; 13 positions agree with TRBD2. The CDR3 has 14 amino acids. Germline V CDR1 and CDR2: SGHAT, FQNNGV. The ends lost 5 bases at V and 12 bases at J; junction bases unmatched: 7. CDR3 bases: TGTGCCAGCAGCCTCGGACTAGCGGGAGCTGGGCAGTTCTTC. It encodes CASSLGLAGAGQFF.

At least ten counts were recorded for this clonotype. The CDR3 coding sequence is TGCGCCAGCAGCTTGAGAGGGGGCGCGGACGAGCAGTACTTC. Protein: CASSLRGGADEQYF. The chain uses TRBV5-1 and TRBJ2-7; TRBD1 aligns across 7 bases. This CDR3 contains 14 residues. Germline values: CDR1 SGHRS, CDR2 YFSETQ. The V gene end was trimmed by 1 base and the J gene end by 5 bases; junction bases not matched to a gene: 6.

Points on this clonotype: It may be a read error: a sequence one base away is much more abundant. This sequence joins TRBV7-2 and TRBJ2-5; D is perhaps TRBD2 (5 bases). Looked up from germline, CDR1 is SGHTA and CDR2 is FQGNSA. The CDR3 totals 14 residues. Trimming pared 5 bases from V and 4 bases from J, leaving 14 bases between. The CDR3 loop reads CASSATTNGETQYF. CDR3 DNA sequence: TGTGCCAGCAGCGCGACGACTAACGGAGAGACCCAGTACTTC.

Regarding this clonotype: The junction and the germline gene differ at one end; a read error may be behind it. Here the CDR3 DNA reads TGCGCCAGCAGCTGGGAGGCAGCTTCCTACAATGAGCGGTTCTTC. It specifies CASSWEAASYNERFF. The chain recombines TRBV5-1 with TRBJ2-1, with D possibly being TRBD2 (6 bases). Germline-derived CDR1 and CDR2 are SGHRS and YFSETQ. The CDR3 consists of 15 residues.

This chain links TRBV2 with TRBJ2-5; possible D gene TRBD2, 7 bases. There are 15 residues in the CDR3. V dropped 1 base and J dropped 4 bases, with 13 bases sitting between them. The germline gives CDR1 SNHLY, CDR2 FYNNEI. DNA of the CDR3: TGTGCCAGCAGTGAAGGCGGGGGCGGCCGAGAGACCCAGTACTTC. It translates to CASSEGGGGRETQYF.

This rearrangement joins TRBV12-3 or TRBV12-4 to TRBJ2-7; D possibly matches TRBD1 or TRBD2 (5 bases each). The J call may be in error: the DNA end matches TRBJ2-5 better. This CDR3 has 16 amino acids. CDR3 sequence reads: CASSPLGANRQETQYF. CDR3 coding DNA: TGTGCCAGCAGTCCCCTCGGGGCGAACCGACAAGAGACCCAGTACTTC.

J is TRBJ1-5 and V is TRBV7-2, with 12 bases that match TRBD1. Germline CDR1 reads SGHTA; CDR2 reads FQGNSA. The CDR3 contains 18 residues. V lost 5 bases and J lost 1; bases outside the gene matches: 9. CDR3 loop: CASSLLGTGGASNQPQHF. Written as DNA, the CDR3 is TGTGCCAGCAGCCTCCTCGGGACAGGGGGCGCGAGCAATCAGCCCCAGCATTTT.

This clonotype was seen a handful of times. The rearrangement uses TRBV6-5 and TRBJ1-6; weak D call: TRBD1 (5 bases). This CDR3 spans 17 amino acids. Germline CDR1 is MNHEY and CDR2 is SVGAGI. Trimming stripped 3 bases from V and 0 bases from J, with 12 bases between. The CDR3 DNA reads TGTGCCAGCAGTTATGCACAGGAGAGCTCCTATAATTCACCCCTCCACTTT. This translates into CASSYAQESSYNSPLHF.

This clonotype was counted only a few times. The rearrangement links TRBV20-1 to TRBJ2-5; TRBD2 aligns across 7 bases. The ends lost 2 bases at V and 5 bases at J; junction bases unmatched: 5. Germline V CDR1 and CDR2: DFQATT, SNEGSKA (reference sequence). This CDR3 spans 13 amino acids. The CDR3 loop is CSARFAGVETQYF. CDR3 nucleotides: TGCAGTGCTAGATTCGCGGGGGTCGAGACCCAGTACTTC.

This clonotype has more than one count but fewer than ten. V and J are TRBV28 and TRBJ2-1; no clear D gene. CDR1 is MDHEN and CDR2 is SYDVKM in the germline V gene. This CDR3 spans 16 amino acids. V was cut by 2 bases and J by 4 bases, with 15 bases left in between. The CDR3 DNA reads TGTGCCAGCAGTTTAGGTGACACCTTGGCATACAATGAGCAGTTCTTC. It is translated as CASSLGDTLAYNEQFF.

As for this clonotype: A read error may produce the germline difference seen at one junction end. The chain carries TRBV9 and TRBJ2-3; D perhaps matches TRBD2 (6 bases). CDR3 length: 15 residues. CDR1 is SGDLS, CDR2 YYNGEE, per germline. The CDR3 nucleotides are TGTGCCAGCAGCGCCCTCTTTACTAGCACGGATACGCAGTATTTT. It codes for CASSALFTSTDTQYF. The whole variable domain, filled in from reference TRBV9 and TRBJ2-3, reads DSGVTQTPKHLITATGQRVTLRCSPRSGDLSVYWYQQSLDQGLQFLIQYYNGEERAKGNILERFSAQQFPDLHSELNLSSLELGDSALYFCASSALFTSTDTQYFGPGTRLTVL.

Only a few counts were recorded for this clonotype. The V gene is TRBV7-6, the J gene TRBJ2-7, with 9 nucleotides matching TRBD1. The V gene end was trimmed by 8 bases and the J gene end by 3 bases; junction bases not matched to a gene: 5. CDR3 length equals 13 residues. Germline-derived CDR1 and CDR2 are SGHVS and FNYEAQ. The CDR3 protein is CASGMTGGYEQYF. For the CDR3, the DNA is TGTGCCAGCGGTATGACAGGGGGCTACGAGCAGTACTTC.

This sequence joins TRBV7-2 and TRBJ2-5; D may be TRBD1 or TRBD2 (5 bases each). V lost 5 bases and J lost 11, with 21 bases in between. Germline CDR1 reads SGHTA; CDR2 reads FQGNSA. The CDR3 runs to 14 residues. CDR3 in amino acids: CASSPSRDLNEQYF. DNA of the CDR3: TGTGCCAGCAGCCCGTCTCGGGACCTCAATGAGCAGTACTTC.

The chain carries TRBV9 and TRBJ2-1, with D perhaps assigned TRBD1 or TRBD2 (6 bases each). This CDR3 is built from 16 residues. Germline CDR1 is SGDLS and CDR2 is YYNGEE. Trimming removed 0 bases at V and 6 bases at J, with 16 bases between. This CDR3 is CASSVGARGAVNEQFF. CDR3 nucleotide sequence: TGTGCCAGCAGCGTAGGCGCAAGGGGGGCCGTCAATGAGCAGTTCTTC.

In this sample, this clonotype turned up once. The chain is built from TRBV5-1 and TRBJ2-5; D is perhaps TRBD1 (6 bases). Germline V CDR1 and CDR2: SGHRS, YFSETQ. The CDR3 has 13 amino acids. With 2 bases removed from V and 5 bases from J, the gap between germline ends came to 10 bases. The CDR3 DNA reads as TGCGCCAGCAGCTTTACAGGGACCGAGACCCAGTACTTC. It encodes CASSFTGTETQYF.

The V and J genes are TRBV5-1 and TRBJ2-1, with TRBD1 matching 10 bases. V lost 3 bases, J lost 3 bases, and 3 bases stayed unmatched. Per germline, CDR1 SGHRS and CDR2 YFSETQ. This CDR3 region has 15 residues. CDR3 sequence: CASSWGQGHYNEQFF. DNA of the CDR3: TGCGCCAGCAGCTGGGGACAGGGGCACTACAATGAGCAGTTCTTC.

The rearrangement links TRBV20-1 to TRBJ2-3, with a possible D match to TRBD2 (7 bases). The germline V gene has CDR1 DFQATT and CDR2 SNEGSKA (reference sequence). The V end was cut by 0 bases, the J end by 1 base, with 11 bases between. This CDR3 contains 15 residues. The CDR3 reads CSARDPGGRTDTQYF. The CDR3, as DNA: TGCAGTGCTAGAGATCCGGGGGGCCGCACAGATACGCAGTATTTT.

This clonotype was detected a few times. The chain carries TRBV20-1 and TRBJ2-1; 8 bases map to TRBD1. From germline, CDR1 is DFQATT and CDR2 SNEGSKA (reference sequence). CDR3 size: 13 residues. The ends lost 3 bases at V and 4 bases at J; junction bases unmatched: 2. CDR3 protein: CSASGQGYNEQFF. CDR3 sequence (DNA): TGCAGTGCTAGTGGACAGGGATACAATGAGCAGTTCTTC.

This clonotype was counted only a few times. The chain employs TRBV11-2 and TRBJ2-7; TRBD1 matches at 7 bases. Trimming took 5 bases from V and 3 from J; bases not matched to a gene: 13. This CDR3 is built from 16 residues. Per the germline V gene, CDR1 is SGHAT and CDR2 is FQNNGV. The CDR3 bases are TGTGCCAGCAGCCGACTCGAAATACAGGGGAGCTACGAGCAGTACTTC. As protein: CASSRLEIQGSYEQYF.

This clonotype has just a few counts. The chain employs TRBV20-1 and TRBJ2-7; D is perhaps TRBD1 (5 bases). CDR3 length: 13 residues. The germline gives CDR1 DFQATT, CDR2 SNEGSKA (reference sequence). The V end was cut by 0 bases, the J end by 6 bases, with 12 bases between. The CDR3: CSARDPMGLEQYF. The CDR3 DNA reads TGCAGTGCTAGAGATCCCATGGGGCTCGAGCAGTACTTC.

The chain joins TRBV5-1 to TRBJ1-1, with 8 bases matching TRBD1. Germline CDR1 is SGHRS and CDR2 is YFSETQ. This CDR3 is 14 amino acids long. V lost 4 bases, J lost 4 bases, and 6 bases stayed unmatched. The CDR3 region is CASSPGGSITEAFF. The DNA of the CDR3 is TGCGCCAGCAGCCCAGGGGGCTCTATCACTGAAGCTTTCTTT. The full variable domain, completed using reference TRBV5-1 and TRBJ1-1, is KAGVTQTPRYLIKTRGQQVTLSCSPISGHRSVSWYQQTPGQGLQFLFEYFSETQRNKGNFPGRFSGRQFSNSRSEMNVSTLELGDSALYLCASSPGGSITEAFFGQGTRLTVV.

The genes are TRBV29-1 and TRBJ1-1, with 8 bases fitting TRBD1. CDR3 size: 12 residues. The germline V gene has CDR1 SQVTM and CDR2 ANQGSEA. The trim removed 7 bases at V and 2 bases at J, leaving 3 bases unmatched. The CDR3 here is CSGAGGNTEAFF. CDR3 DNA sequence: TGCAGCGGGGCAGGGGGCAACACTGAAGCTTTCTTT.

This clonotype turned up a few times. The chain couples TRBV27 to TRBJ1-2; unclear D gene. Trimming left V 2 bases short and J 3 bases short, with 10 bases between. The CDR3 contains 14 residues. Germline CDR1 reads MNHEY; CDR2 reads SMNVEV (reference sequence). CDR3 bases: TGTGCCAGCAGTTTAATCGCCGGGGACTATGGCTACACCTTC. Its protein is CASSLIAGDYGYTF.